A selection of T cell receptor beta chains follows, all from one sample in a study of T-cell memory formation after mild COVID-19. TCRdb re-analysed the 5' RACE reads in MiXCR, keeping a single row per CDR3 protein. The sample records about 310,000 distinct CDR3 sequences, about a sixth being singletons. Material: PBMCs or a T cell subset sorted from them (not recorded which). These receptors were collected from a young man who had mild COVID-19 (a few samples of this study predate the infection). Cell type and time point are not known. Each CDR3 is given with its conserved first and last residue. A D gene is named only where the DNA matches it firmly. Some rows have no size entry. The others give once, few or many, or a class for an expanded clone.

few	TRBJ2-2	TRBV12-3/TRBV12-4	-	CASSLGAWELFF	TGTGCCAGCAGTTTGGGGGCGTGGGAGCTGTTTTTT
few	TRBJ2-5	TRBV5-1	TRBD1	CASSGGTGGRETQYF	TGCGCCAGCAGCGGCGGGACAGGGGGTAGGGAGACCCAGTACTTC
few	TRBJ1-1	TRBV4-1	-	CASSQERANIPQTAFF	TGCGCCAGCAGCCAAGAAAGGGCGAACATCCCCCAGACAGCTTTCTTT
-	TRBJ2-5	TRBV4-2	-	CATALDPTETQYF	TGTGCCACCGCACTCGATCCCACGGAGACCCAGTACTTC
few	TRBJ2-5	TRBV12-3/TRBV12-4	-	CASSLGGAGETQYF	TGTGCCAGCAGTTTAGGGGGGGCCGGGGAGACCCAGTACTTC
-	TRBJ2-2	TRBV4-1	-	CASSHARGMGELFF	TGCGCCAGCAGCCACGCTAGGGGGATGGGGGAGCTGTTTTTT
few	TRBJ1-1	TRBV7-6	-	CASSPGINRAVSPTEAFF	TGTGCCAGCAGCCCAGGGATCAACAGGGCCGTATCACCCACTGAAGCTTTCTTT
-	TRBJ1-1	TRBV11-2	-	CASSSFDSRSTEAFF	TGTGCCAGCAGCTCCTTCGACAGCCGGAGCACTGAAGCTTTCTTT
few	TRBJ2-7	TRBV3-1	-	CASSRQKSSYEQYF	TGTGCCAGCAGCCGACAGAAGAGCTCCTACGAGCAGTACTTC
many	TRBJ2-2	TRBV6-4	TRBD2	CASSASGDTGELFF	TGTGCCAGCAGTGCTAGCGGGGACACCGGGGAGCTGTTTTTT
few	TRBJ1-1	TRBV6-5	-	CASSYYSVGTEAFF	TGTGCCAGCAGTTACTATTCGGTGGGCACTGAAGCTTTCTTT
-	TRBJ2-3	TRBV10-2	-	CASSEQGSADTQYF	TGCGCCAGCAGTGAACAGGGATCGGCAGATACGCAGTATTTT
many	TRBJ1-2	TRBV7-9	TRBD1	CASSRDRGHLYGYTF	TGTGCCAGCAGCCGGGACAGGGGGCATCTATATGGCTACACCTTC
few	TRBJ2-7	TRBV7-9	-	CASSLKGTPYEQYF	TGTGCCAGCAGCTTAAAAGGGACCCCCTACGAGCAGTACTTC
few	TRBJ1-1	TRBV6-2/TRBV6-3	-	CASRNREADTEAFF	TGTGCCAGCAGAAACAGGGAGGCGGACACTGAAGCTTTCTTT
-	TRBJ2-3	TRBV7-2	-	CASSLEHDSTDTQYF	TGTGCCAGCAGCTTAGAGCACGATAGCACAGATACGCAGTATTTT
-	TRBJ1-4	TRBV9	-	CASSVAGDLNEKLFF	TGTGCCAGCAGCGTAGCCGGCGACCTTAATGAAAAACTGTTTTTT
-	TRBJ2-4	TRBV4-1	-	CASSQERVDKNIQYF	TGCGCCAGCAGCCAAGAAAGGGTAGACAAAAACATTCAGTACTTC
few	TRBJ2-3	TRBV9	TRBD1	CASSAETGAATDTQYF	TGTGCCAGCAGCGCCGAGACAGGGGCCGCCACAGATACGCAGTATTTT
-	TRBJ1-2	TRBV10-3	-	CAISGGLGYTF	TGTGCCATCAGTGGGGGCCTAGGCTACACCTTC
few	TRBJ1-5	TRBV18	-	CASSPGQGNRNQPQHF	TGTGCCAGCTCACCCGGGCAGGGCAACCGCAATCAGCCCCAGCATTTT
-	TRBJ1-5	TRBV5-7	-	CASSCRPRRGENGGLSNQPQHF	TGTGCCAGCAGCTGCCGCCCTCGTCGAGGGGAGAATGGCGGTCTAAGCAATCAGCCCCAGCATTTT
-	TRBJ1-1	TRBV4-3	-	CASSQAGANTEAFF	TGCGCCAGCAGCCAAGCCGGGGCGAACACTGAAGCTTTCTTT
few	TRBJ2-1	TRBV24-1	-	CATSDPFPDGHEQFF	TGTGCCACCAGTGATCCCTTCCCTGACGGGCATGAGCAGTTCTTC
-	TRBJ1-5	TRBV12-3/TRBV12-4	TRBD1	CASSLQQGGQPQHF	TGTGCCAGCAGTTTGCAACAGGGGGGTCAGCCCCAGCATTTT
few	TRBJ1-1	TRBV9	TRBD1	CASSADRDPNTEAFF	TGTGCCAGCAGCGCGGACAGGGACCCGAACACTGAAGCTTTCTTT
-	TRBJ1-6	TRBV9	-	CASSAGGRLSPLHF	TGTGCCAGCAGCGCCGGGGGGCGATTATCACCCCTCCACTTT
few	TRBJ2-2	TRBV5-1	TRBD2	CASSWSGANTGELFF	TGCGCCAGCAGCTGGAGCGGGGCGAACACCGGGGAGCTGTTTTTT
-	TRBJ2-3	TRBV6-5	-	CARSYSGAGQADTQYF	TGTGCCAGAAGTTACTCAGGTGCAGGGCAGGCAGATACGCAGTATTTT
-	TRBJ1-3	TRBV7-2	TRBD1	CASSSIPPGQGGNTIYF	TGTGCCAGCAGCTCCATCCCGCCGGGACAGGGCGGAAACACCATATATTTT
-	TRBJ2-1	TRBV9	-	CASSARIVSYNEQFF	TGTGCCAGCAGCGCCCGAATTGTTAGCTACAATGAGCAGTTCTTC
few	TRBJ2-1	TRBV29-1	-	CSVEDGGGNEQFF	TGCAGCGTTGAAGATGGTGGGGGTAATGAGCAGTTCTTC
-	TRBJ2-1	TRBV29-1	-	CSVTGLDSYNEQFF	TGCAGCGTTACCGGACTTGACAGCTACAATGAGCAGTTCTTC
many	TRBJ1-1	TRBV20-1	-	CSARETRQRVEAFF	TGCAGTGCTAGAGAAACCAGACAGCGAGTTGAAGCTTTCTTT
few	TRBJ2-2	TRBV5-1	-	CASGAGTGDTGELFF	TGCGCCAGCGGGGCGGGAACCGGGGACACCGGGGAGCTGTTTTTT
few	TRBJ1-4	TRBV5-5	-	CASSLELAFATNEKLFF	TGTGCCAGCAGCTTGGAATTGGCTTTTGCAACTAATGAAAAACTGTTTTTT
few	TRBJ2-3	TRBV7-3	-	CASSSQRTDTQYF	TGTGCCAGCAGCTCCCAACGCACAGATACGCAGTATTTT
few	TRBJ2-3	TRBV4-3	-	CASSPGVAADTQYF	TGCGCCAGCAGCCCGGGAGTCGCCGCAGATACGCAGTATTTT
many	TRBJ2-1	TRBV4-3	-	CASSRRSGSYNEQFF	TGCGCCAGCAGCCGGAGGTCCGGCTCCTACAATGAGCAGTTCTTC
-	TRBJ2-5	TRBV6-6	-	CASNKDQETQYF	TGTGCCAGCAACAAGGATCAAGAGACCCAGTACTTC
once	TRBJ2-3	TRBV10-3	-	CAISDFGTTDTQYF	TGTGCCATCAGTGATTTTGGAACCACAGATACGCAGTATTTT
-	TRBJ2-1	TRBV4-2	-	CASSQDKGISQFF	TGTGCCAGCAGCCAAGATAAAGGGATTTCGCAGTTCTTC
many	TRBJ2-5	TRBV7-6	TRBD2	CASGNGGAETQYF	TGTGCGAGCGGGAACGGCGGGGCAGAGACCCAGTACTTC
-	TRBJ2-3	TRBV18	TRBD1	CASSPWDRTDTQYF	TGTGCCAGCTCACCATGGGACAGGACAGATACGCAGTATTTT
-	TRBJ1-5	TRBV20-1	-	CSASRALGPNQPQHF	TGCAGTGCTAGCCGGGCCCTGGGCCCCAATCAGCCCCAGCATTTT
few	TRBJ2-3	TRBV5-1	TRBD1	CASSRGQGAPTDTQYF	TGCGCCAGCAGCAGGGGACAGGGGGCCCCAACTGATACGCAGTATTTT
-	TRBJ1-6	TRBV20-1	TRBD1	CSLFATGTGHSPLHF	TGCAGTCTCTTCGCAACCGGGACAGGGCATTCACCCCTCCACTTT
-	TRBJ2-7	TRBV7-9	TRBD1	CASSKRLGTGGQYEQYF	TGTGCCAGCAGCAAACGACTGGGGACAGGGGGCCAGTACGAGCAGTACTTC
many	TRBJ1-2	TRBV7-2	-	CASISPGGRGYTF	TGTGCCAGCATATCCCCCGGGGGAAGAGGCTACACCTTC
few	TRBJ1-2	TRBV12-3/TRBV12-4	TRBD1	CASKIQGVAYGYTF	TGTGCCAGCAAAATACAGGGGGTGGCCTATGGCTACACCTTC
few	TRBJ2-7	TRBV6-2/TRBV6-3	-	CASSFPGRSSYEQYF	TGTGCCAGCAGTTTTCCAGGCCGGAGCTCCTACGAGCAGTACTTC
many	TRBJ2-5	TRBV5-1	TRBD1	CASTVQGKETQYF	TGCGCCAGCACCGTACAGGGGAAAGAGACCCAGTACTTC
-	TRBJ1-1	TRBV18	-	CASSRERDTEAFF	TGTGCCAGCTCAAGAGAAAGGGACACTGAAGCTTTCTTT
-	TRBJ1-5	TRBV19	-	CASSISDSNQPQHF	TGTGCCAGTAGTATCTCCGATAGCAATCAGCCCCAGCATTTT